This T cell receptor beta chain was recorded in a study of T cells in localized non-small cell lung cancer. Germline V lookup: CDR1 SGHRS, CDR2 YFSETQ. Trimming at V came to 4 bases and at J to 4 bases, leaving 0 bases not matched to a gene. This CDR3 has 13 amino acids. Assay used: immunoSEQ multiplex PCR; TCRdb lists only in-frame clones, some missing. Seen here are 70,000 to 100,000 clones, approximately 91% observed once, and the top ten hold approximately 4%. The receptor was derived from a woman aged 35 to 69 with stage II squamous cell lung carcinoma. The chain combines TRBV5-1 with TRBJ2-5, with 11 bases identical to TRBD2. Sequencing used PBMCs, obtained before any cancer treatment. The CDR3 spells CASSTSGRETQYF. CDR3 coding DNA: TGCGCCAGCAGCACTAGCGGGAGAGAGACCCAGTACTTC.